One sample yielded the 8 T cell receptor beta chains listed below, sequenced in a study of T-cell memory formation after mild COVID-19. TCRdb processed the 5' RACE reads anew with MiXCR; each CDR3 protein has one entry. The table has approximately 150,000 distinct CDR3 sequences, 10% to 15% seen once; the top ten hold 3% to 4%. Specimen: PBMCs or a T cell subset sorted from them (not recorded which). The receptors come from a man in his late teens or twenties who had mild COVID-19 (a few samples of this study predate the infection). Cell type and time point are not known.

This chain connects TRBV7-2 to TRBJ1-1; 7 positions agree with TRBD1. CDR3 length: 16 residues. Germline-derived CDR1 and CDR2 are SGHTA and FQGNSA. V was pared by 5 bases and J by 5 bases, with 14 bases of the junction left unmatched. CDR3 in amino acids: CASSPPGGGGFTEAFF. The CDR3 coding sequence is TGTGCCAGCAGCCCCCCGGGAGGGGGCGGTTTTACTGAAGCTTTCTTT.

This clonotype came up a few times. J is TRBJ2-3 and V is TRBV28; 10 bases fit TRBD2. Germline lookup yields CDR1 MDHEN and CDR2 SYDVKM. The CDR3 sequence is 16 residues long. Trimming took 2 bases from V and 3 from J; bases not matched to a gene: 5. CDR3 sequence (DNA): TGTGCCAGCAGTTTAGGTCCGGGACTAGCGACAGATACGCAGTATTTT. Residues: CASSLGPGLATDTQYF.

This chain links TRBV10-2 with TRBJ1-1; possible D gene TRBD1, 5 bases. Between the trimmed V and J ends, which lost 1 base and 7 bases, there was a span of 7 bases. The CDR3 is made up of 12 amino acids. The germline CDR1 and CDR2 sequences are WSHSY and SAAADI. The CDR3 sequence is CASSEWTFEAFF. In DNA, the CDR3 is TGCGCCAGCAGTGAGTGGACATTTGAAGCTTTCTTT.

This clonotype was seen a few times. The V and J genes are TRBV4-1 and TRBJ2-7; 12 bases line up with TRBD2. The CDR3 spans 16 residues. Germline-derived CDR1 and CDR2 are MGHRA and YSYEKL. With V trimmed by 1 base and J by 6 bases, 7 bases remained unmatched. The CDR3 DNA reads TGCGCCAGCAGCCAAGGTCCCGTACTAGCGGGGGGCGAGCAGTACTTC. This codes for CASSQGPVLAGGEQYF.

This clonotype came up a few times. The rearrangement joins TRBV20-1 to TRBJ2-7, with 10 bases matching TRBD2. V was clipped by 6 bases and J by 3 bases; unmatched bases: 14. From germline, CDR1 is DFQATT and CDR2 SNEGSKA (reference sequence). The CDR3 loop spans 16 amino acids. CDR3 sequence (DNA): TGCAGTGCCCGAAACCTCGCTAGCGGGGGCCACTACGAGCAGTACTTC. Translating it yields CSARNLASGGHYEQYF.

This clonotype was picked up a small number of times. The chain has TRBV4-2 and TRBJ1-3, with D unresolved. V lost 5 bases and J lost 0, with 14 bases in between. The CDR3 runs to 16 residues. CDR1 is LGHNA, CDR2 YNFKEQ, per germline. In nucleotides, the CDR3 is TGTGCCAGCAGCGACCGAGCCGGGGACTCTGGAAACACCATATATTTT. Its translation: CASSDRAGDSGNTIYF.

The chain carries TRBV4-1 and TRBJ1-1; 7 positions match TRBD1. Germline V gene data show CDR1 as MGHRA and CDR2 as YSYEKL. The CDR3 runs to 15 residues. Unmatched junction bases numbered 7, after V lost 1 base and J lost 5 bases. The CDR3 DNA follows: TGCGCCAGCAGCCAAGTTCAAGGGGGCGATACTGAAGCTTTCTTT. It translates to CASSQVQGGDTEAFF.

In its sample, this clonotype was seen many times. V usage is TRBV2 and J usage is TRBJ1-6; 8 positions match TRBD1. V was clipped by 7 bases and J by 10 bases; unmatched bases: 9. This CDR3 spans 14 amino acids. Per germline, CDR1 SNHLY and CDR2 FYNNEI. The CDR3 DNA reads TGTGCCAGCACCATACCGGGACAGGCATCACCCCTCCACTTT. The encoded protein is CASTIPGQASPLHF.